This T cell receptor beta chain was profiled in a study of post-analysis software for immune sequencing data. Study details: The patients showed relapsing-remitting, secondary progressive and progressive-relapsing multiple sclerosis courses.

cDNA libraries for TCR beta contained unique molecular identifiers. One entry per CDR3 protein, called by TCRdb with MiXCR from the PCR reads. The sample lists about 540,000 distinct CDR3 sequences, less than 40% seen once, with approximately 5.4% in the top ten. Trimming took 8 bases from V and 0 from J, leaving 12 bases between them. This CDR3 comprises 14 residues. Study results and caveats: In patients, TRBV5-6, TRBV5-1 and TRBV20-1 belonged to five TRBV segments found more frequently than in controls.

Remarks on this clonotype: Its antigen is unidentified.

This chain connects TRBV12-3 or TRBV12-4 to TRBJ2-3; D remains ambiguous. This receptor was obtained from a girl younger than 18 with multiple sclerosis. The sequenced material came from blood. The CDR3 DNA reads TGTGCCAGCCGCCGGTTACAGAGCACAGATACGCAGTATTTT. Translation: CASRRLQSTDTQYF.